Listed here are 21 T cell receptor beta chains from one sample, sequenced in a study of molecular identifiers for immune sequencing clone quantification. From the PCR reads, TCRdb called clonotypes with MiXCR, one entry per CDR3 protein. The repertoire includes some 97,000 distinct CDR3 sequences, 24% of them detected once, and 0.94% sits in the top ten. Input material: naive CD8+ T cells from blood, with Jurkat cell RNA spiked in. Subset here: FACS-sorted CD8+CD4-CCR7+CD45RA+ naive T cells. The receptor set was obtained from a human donor in good health. Some libraries in this study had Jurkat cell RNA spiked in.

This clonotype was counted ten times or more. This rearrangement joins TRBV27 to TRBJ2-5, with 9 bases lining up with TRBD1. CDR3 length: 16 amino acids. Unmatched junction bases numbered 9, after V lost 5 bases and J lost 2 bases. Germline V lookup: CDR1 MNHEY, CDR2 SMNVEV (reference sequence). The CDR3 protein is CASSPPGTGWQETQYF. The CDR3 coding sequence is TGTGCCAGCAGTCCCCCCGGGACAGGGTGGCAAGAGACCCAGTACTTC.

Turning to this clonotype: This is likely a read error, given that the CDR3 carries no conserved phenylalanine or tryptophan at its end. The chain recombines TRBV7-9 with TRBJ2-2; D unresolved. Trimming took 6 bases from V and 6 from J, leaving 8 bases between them. The CDR3 extends over 12 amino acids. The germline V gene encodes CDR1 SEHNR and CDR2 FQNEAQ (reference sequence). Here the CDR3 DNA reads TGTGCCAGCAGGGACCTCCCCGGGGAGCTGTTTTAC. This sequence encodes CASRDLPGELFY.

V gene TRBV15 combines with J gene TRBJ2-2, with D tentatively TRBD2 (6 bases). Per the germline V gene, CDR1 is LNHNV and CDR2 is YYDKDF (reference sequence). The CDR3 contains 15 residues. Trimming cost V 3 bases and J 7 bases, with 15 bases left between them. CDR3 coding DNA: TGTGCCACCAGCAGGGCCCCACGACTAGACGGGGAGCTGTTTTTT. This codes for CATSRAPRLDGELFF.

This clonotype appeared many times. CDR3 coding DNA: TGTGCCAGCACCAACGGGCGAGAATGGGCAGGTGAGCAGTTCTTC. Translation: CASTNGREWAGEQFF. The rearrangement links TRBV6-5 to TRBJ2-1; D not certain. V lost 7 bases, J lost 9 bases, and 22 bases lay in between. This CDR3 contains 15 residues. CDR1 and CDR2 (germline): MNHEY, SVGAGI.

This clonotype has at least ten counts. The V gene is TRBV28, the J gene TRBJ2-5; D call uncertain. CDR3 length: 14 residues. V was pared by 5 bases and J by 7 bases, with 17 bases between. Germline values: CDR1 MDHEN, CDR2 SYDVKM. The CDR3 DNA reads TGTGCCAGCAGTCTACGGCTCGTTTTTGGGACCCAGTACTTC. Amino acids: CASSLRLVFGTQYF.

On this clonotype: With a much larger clone just one base away, this may be a read error. The rearrangement joins TRBV12-3 or TRBV12-4 to TRBJ2-2, with D perhaps matching TRBD2 (5 bases). This CDR3 comprises 13 residues. CDR3 loop: CASSLQFPGVLFF. CDR3 nucleotide sequence: TGTGCCAGCAGTTTACAGTTCCCCGGGGTGCTGTTTTTT.

This clonotype has a count of ten or more. The V gene is TRBV29-1, the J gene TRBJ2-7; a weak D match, TRBD1 (5 bases). CDR1 and CDR2 from the germline V gene are SQVTM and ANQGSEA. The CDR3 covers 12 residues. V gave up 7 bases and J gave up 3 bases, with 13 bases separating them. As DNA, the CDR3 is TGCAGCGCACTGACAGCCCACTACGAGCAGTACTTC. Encoded protein: CSALTAHYEQYF.

This clonotype was seen at least ten times. The chain uses TRBV7-9 and TRBJ1-1, with D unresolved. Germline V gives CDR1 SEHNR, CDR2 FQNEAQ (reference sequence). This CDR3 is built from 13 residues. V was pared by 0 bases and J by 4 bases, with 6 bases between. The DNA for the CDR3 is TGTGCCAGCAGCTTAGCGATGGGCACTGAAGCTTTCTTT. This codes for CASSLAMGTEAFF. The variable domain in full, with the rest retrieved from reference TRBV7-9 and TRBJ1-1, is DTGVSQNPRHKITKRGQNVTFRCDPISEHNRLYWYRQTLGQGPEFLTYFQNEAQLEKSRLLSDRFSAERPKGSFSTLEIQRTEQGDSAMYLCASSLAMGTEAFFGQGTRLTVV.

Many counts were recorded for this clonotype. The chain recombines TRBV15 with TRBJ2-6; D is ambiguous. This CDR3 is 15 amino acids long. V was shortened by 6 bases and J by 1 base, with 10 bases between the two germline ends. Germline values: CDR1 LNHNV, CDR2 YYDKDF (reference sequence). CDR3 nucleotide sequence: TGTGCCACCAGGGTAGCCATTTCTGGGGCCAACGTCCTGACTTTC. This translates into CATRVAISGANVLTF.

Details on this clonotype: A much more abundant neighbour one base away suggests this may be a read error. This chain links TRBV20-1 with TRBJ1-6; D not resolved. The CDR3 is made up of 8 amino acids. Germline V CDR1 and CDR2: DFQATT, SNEGSKA (reference sequence). The CDR3 region has the DNA TGCGGTTGTTCACCCCTCCACTTT. Its protein is CGCSPLHF.

V usage is TRBV11-2 and J usage is TRBJ2-1; TRBD2 aligns across 13 bases. Trimming took 3 bases from V and 5 from J; bases not matched to a gene: 1. Germline V CDR1 and CDR2: SGHAT, FQNNGV. The CDR3 is 15 amino acids. As DNA, the CDR3 is TGTGCCAGCAGCTTCACTAGCGGGAGGGACAATGAGCAGTTCTTC. This sequence encodes CASSFTSGRDNEQFF.

Turning to this clonotype: A read error is possible here, since a much larger clone lies one base away. The chain employs TRBV7-9 and TRBJ2-6; unclear D gene. The V gene's germline CDR1 is SEHNR and CDR2 FQNEAQ (reference sequence). V gave up 3 bases and J gave up 1 base, with 7 bases separating them. The CDR3 has 15 amino acids. The CDR3 protein is CASSLKESGANVLTF. For the CDR3, the DNA is TGTGCCAGCAGCTTGAAGGAGTCTGGGGCCAACGTCCTGACTTTC.

There are a few counts of this clonotype. The genes are TRBV19 and TRBJ2-1; 9 nucleotides align to TRBD2. The CDR3 has 16 residues. V gave up 7 bases and J gave up 0 bases; unmatched junction bases: 7. Looked up from germline, CDR1 is LNHDA and CDR2 is SQIVND (reference sequence). CDR3 nucleotides: TGTGCCAGTACCCATAGCGGGGGTAACTCCTACAATGAGCAGTTCTTC. This encodes CASTHSGGNSYNEQFF.

This clonotype was found many times. The rearrangement joins TRBV6-2 or TRBV6-3 to TRBJ2-3, with 13 bases aligning to TRBD2. The germline V gene has CDR1 MNHEY and CDR2 SVGEGT. After removal of 8 bases from V and 7 bases from J, the junction contained 12 bases not matched to a gene. CDR3 length: 16 amino acids. CDR3 amino acids: CASLGLAGVKRHTQYF. In nucleotides, the CDR3 is TGTGCCAGCCTCGGACTAGCGGGAGTGAAACGGCATACGCAGTATTTT.

This clonotype was counted many times. V gene TRBV4-3 combines with J gene TRBJ2-2; D not certain. Trimming shortened V by 4 bases and J by 5 bases, and 8 bases separated the two germline ends. The CDR3 sequence is 13 residues long. Germline CDR1 reads LGHNA; CDR2 reads YSLEER. The CDR3 DNA is TGCGCCAGCAGCCCCTATGGTACCGGGGAGCTGTTTTTT. It is translated as CASSPYGTGELFF.

This clonotype was recorded at least ten times. The junction differs from germline at one of its ends, possibly a read error. This chain links TRBV28 with TRBJ2-4; 7 bases agree with TRBD2. The CDR3 totals 15 residues. Germline V gives CDR1 MDHEN, CDR2 SYDVKM. The chain's CDR3 is CASSFSGRAANTQYF. CDR3 nucleotide sequence: TGTGCCAGCAGTTTCTCTGGGAGGGCGGCAAACACTCAGTACTTC.

This clonotype appeared once. This may stem from a read error, because a much larger clone lies one nucleotide away. V and J are TRBV27 and TRBJ2-7; D uncertain. V dropped 5 bases and J dropped 6 bases, with 23 bases sitting between them. Per the germline V gene, CDR1 is MNHEY and CDR2 is SMNVEV (reference sequence). This CDR3 contains 16 residues. The CDR3 DNA is TGTGCCAGCAGTCTCCTTGCCCCGGCTGGAACCTGCGAGCAGTACTTC. Protein sequence: CASSLLAPAGTCEQYF.

CDR3 coding DNA: TGTGCCAGCAGGGAGACGGGATTCTACGAGCAGTACTTC. As protein: CASRETGFYEQYF. The genes are TRBV12-3 or TRBV12-4 and TRBJ2-7; a weak D match, TRBD2 (5 bases). This CDR3 has 13 residues. The V gene lost 6 bases and the J gene lost 3 bases, with 12 bases spanning the gap.

Note on this clonotype: A much larger clone lies one base from this, so it may be a read error. This rearrangement joins TRBV20-1 to TRBJ2-2; 9 bases align to TRBD1. After removal of 5 bases from V and 4 bases from J, the junction contained 11 bases not matched to a gene. Germline CDR1 reads DFQATT; CDR2 reads SNEGSKA (reference sequence). The CDR3 extends over 16 amino acids. The CDR3 bases are TGCAGTGCTCGCACAGGGGGCGTTAAGAGCACCGGGGAGCTGTTTTTT. It translates to CSARTGGVKSTGELFF.

This clonotype appeared many times. This chain joins TRBV28 and TRBJ2-5; 10 bases align to TRBD2. The CDR3 runs to 16 residues. The germline gives CDR1 MDHEN, CDR2 SYDVKM. Trimming at V came to 6 bases and at J to 0 bases, leaving 7 bases not matched to a gene. The DNA for the CDR3 is TGTGCCAGCAGCCATAGCGGGAGGATGTACCAAGAGACCCAGTACTTC. Translation: CASSHSGRMYQETQYF.

Of note for this clonotype: Since a much larger clone is just one base distant, this may be a read error. The CDR3, as DNA: TGTGCCAGCAGCTTATTGGACGGGGGTACAGATACGCAGTATTTT. Its protein is CASSLLDGGTDTQYF. The chain has TRBV7-8 and TRBJ2-3, with D possibly being TRBD2 (6 bases). The CDR3 covers 15 residues. V lost 2 bases, J lost 3 bases, and 12 bases lay in between. Germline assignment: CDR1 SGHVS and CDR2 FQNEAQ. The full variable domain, in which reference TRBV7-8 and TRBJ2-3 provide the parts outside the CDR3, is GAGVSQSPRYKVAKRGQDVALRCDPISGHVSLFWYQQALGQGPEFLTYFQNEAQLDKSGLPSDRFFAERPEGSVSTLKIQRTQQEDSAVYLCASSLLDGGTDTQYFGPGTRLTVL.